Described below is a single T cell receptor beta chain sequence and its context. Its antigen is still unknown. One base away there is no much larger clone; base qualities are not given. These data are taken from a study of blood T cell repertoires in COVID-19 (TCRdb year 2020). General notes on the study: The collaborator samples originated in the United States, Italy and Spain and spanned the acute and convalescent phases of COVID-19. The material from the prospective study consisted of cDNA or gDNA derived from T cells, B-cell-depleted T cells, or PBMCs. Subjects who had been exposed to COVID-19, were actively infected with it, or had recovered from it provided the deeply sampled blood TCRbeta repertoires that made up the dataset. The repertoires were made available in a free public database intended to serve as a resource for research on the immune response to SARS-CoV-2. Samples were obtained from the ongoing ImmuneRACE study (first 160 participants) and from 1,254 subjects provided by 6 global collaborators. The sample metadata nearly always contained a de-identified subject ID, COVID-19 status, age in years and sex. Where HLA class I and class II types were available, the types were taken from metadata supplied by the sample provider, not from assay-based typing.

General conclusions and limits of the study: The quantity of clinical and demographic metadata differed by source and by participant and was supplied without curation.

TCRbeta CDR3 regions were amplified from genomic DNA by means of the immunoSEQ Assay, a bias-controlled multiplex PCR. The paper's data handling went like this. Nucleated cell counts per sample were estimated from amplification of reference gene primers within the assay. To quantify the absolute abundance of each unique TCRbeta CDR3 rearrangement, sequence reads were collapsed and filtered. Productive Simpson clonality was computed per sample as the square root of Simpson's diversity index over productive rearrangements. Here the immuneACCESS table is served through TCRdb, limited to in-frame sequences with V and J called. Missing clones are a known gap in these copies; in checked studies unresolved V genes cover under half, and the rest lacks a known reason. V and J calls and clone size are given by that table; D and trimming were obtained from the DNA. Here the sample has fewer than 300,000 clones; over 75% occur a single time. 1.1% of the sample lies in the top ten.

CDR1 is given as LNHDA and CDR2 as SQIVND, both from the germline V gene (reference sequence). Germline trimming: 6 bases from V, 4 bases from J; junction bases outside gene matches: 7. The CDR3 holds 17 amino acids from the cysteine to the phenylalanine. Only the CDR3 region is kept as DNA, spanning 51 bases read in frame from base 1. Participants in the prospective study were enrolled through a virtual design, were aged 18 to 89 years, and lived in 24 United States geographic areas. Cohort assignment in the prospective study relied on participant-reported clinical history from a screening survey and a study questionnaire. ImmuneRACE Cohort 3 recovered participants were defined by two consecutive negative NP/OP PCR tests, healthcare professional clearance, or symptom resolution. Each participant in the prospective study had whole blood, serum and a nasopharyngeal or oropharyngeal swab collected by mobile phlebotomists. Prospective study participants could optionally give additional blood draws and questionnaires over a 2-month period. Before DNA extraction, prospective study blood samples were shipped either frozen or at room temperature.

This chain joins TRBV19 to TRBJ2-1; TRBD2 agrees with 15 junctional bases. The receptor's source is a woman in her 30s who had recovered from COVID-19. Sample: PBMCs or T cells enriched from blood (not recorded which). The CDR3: CASSAGLAGGWYNEQFF. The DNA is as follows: TGTGCCAGTAGCGCGGGACTAGCGGGAGGTTGGTACAATGAGCAGTTCTTC.